Listed here are 13 T cell receptor beta chains from one sample, sequenced in a study of T cells expressing NK-cell markers (TCRdb year 2020). Libraries were built with 5' RACE. The reads were generated on an Illumina HiSeq 2000. After reprocessing by TCRdb, each CDR3 protein sequence is one entry, and no DNA is given. The table for this sample lists a few hundred thousand distinct CDR3 sequences. The ten most abundant clones make up 5.2% of the sample. The sequenced sample was blood T cells: a sorted CD56 or NKG2C T cell subset, CD4+ or CD8+ T cells, or bulk PBMC T cells (not recorded which). The source is a man aged 18-75 years in good health.

The genes are TRBV6-2 or TRBV6-3 and TRBJ1-4; TCRdb's D call, TRBD1, is unchecked because there is no DNA. This CDR3 comprises 16 residues. CDR1 and CDR2 (germline): MNHEY, SVGEGT. This chain's CDR3 is CASMKGAVTTNEKLFF.

This chain links TRBV7-3 with TRBJ2-1; TCRdb calls TRBD2, which cannot be checked without DNA. Looked up from germline, CDR1 is SGHTA and CDR2 is FQGTGA. CDR3 length equals 15 residues. The CDR3 sequence: CASSRSGGAYNEQFF.

This rearrangement joins TRBV12-5 to TRBJ2-7; TCRdb's assignment of TRBD2 cannot be checked, as there is no DNA. The V gene's germline CDR1 is LGHNT and CDR2 FRNRAP. The length of the CDR3 is 16 residues. CDR3 residues: CASGLVVRAGMNEQYF.

The CDR3 region is CASSTGHGNSPLHF. The chain carries TRBV5-5 and TRBJ1-6; the TRBD1 assignment by TCRdb is unverifiable without DNA. CDR3 length: 14 amino acids. CDR1 SGHKS and CDR2 YYEKEE come from the germline V gene (reference sequence).

The chain recombines TRBV11-2 with TRBJ2-7. This CDR3 comprises 17 residues. The germline V gene has CDR1 SGHAT and CDR2 FQNNGV. The CDR3 sequence: CASSPISRQGTSYEQYF.

This chain joins TRBV4-2 and TRBJ1-1; the D call of TRBD1 rests on TCRdb alone, since no DNA is present to check it. The CDR3 spans 13 residues. Germline V lookup: CDR1 LGHNA, CDR2 YNFKEQ. This CDR3 is CASSSSLGAEAFF.

The rearrangement uses TRBV6-5 and TRBJ1-6; lacking DNA, the TRBD1 call made by TCRdb goes unchecked. The length of the CDR3 is 16 residues. The germline V gene encodes CDR1 MNHEY and CDR2 SVGAGI. CDR3 residues: CASSYLTGRDNSPLHF.

The J gene is TRBJ2-1, the V gene TRBV7-9; no DNA is available, so the TRBD1 call from TCRdb remains unchecked. The CDR3 is 16 amino acids. Germline V gene sequence: CDR1 SEHNR, CDR2 FQNEAQ (reference sequence). CDR3 region: CASRDTGSYSNNEQFF.

This chain links TRBV28 with TRBJ1-5. This CDR3 comprises 13 residues. CDR1 MDHEN and CDR2 SYDVKM come from the germline V gene. The CDR3 protein is CASSPRDYQPQHF.

The rearrangement links TRBV18 to TRBJ2-7. Germline CDR1 reads KGHSH; CDR2 reads LQKENI. The CDR3 totals 14 residues. The CDR3 region is CASSPNRLNYEQYF.

The chain is built from TRBV5-1 and TRBJ2-1; TCRdb indicates TRBD2, and absent DNA this call remains unverified. CDR3 length equals 17 residues. Germline V lookup: CDR1 SGHRS, CDR2 YFSETQ. The chain's CDR3 is CASSWTRGTSSYNEQFF.

The chain recombines TRBV19 with TRBJ2-7. The CDR3 runs 15 residues. In germline, CDR1 is LNHDA, CDR2 SQIVND (reference sequence). The CDR3 sequence: CASSIEGHSSYEQYF.

This sequence joins TRBV6-5 and TRBJ2-1; the TRBD1 assignment by TCRdb is unverifiable without DNA. The CDR3 totals 12 residues. The germline CDR1 and CDR2 sequences are MNHEY and SVGAGI. CDR3 amino acids: CASRKAGGGQFF.